This entry features one TCR beta chain sequence. This clonotype came up once. Its antigen is currently not known. Base qualities are missing; no much larger clone stands one base away. A single read constitutes weak evidence. These data come from a study of glioma-infiltrating T cells (TCRdb year 2016). With regard to the full study: Low-grade gliomas were WHO grade II oligodendrogliomas or astrocytomas, and glioblastomas were WHO grade IV tumors sampled at initial rather than recurrent diagnosis. Before surgery, glioma patients were given dexamethasone for six or fewer days. Blood libraries targeted about 4.5- to 10-fold sequencing coverage of 750,000 to 1,000,000 peripheral T cells. The study sequenced TCR alpha- and beta-chain repertoires from glioma tissue, from non-neoplastic brain tissue and from matched peripheral blood mononuclear cells. To gauge divergence between tissue and blood T-cell populations, every tissue-infiltrating repertoire was compared against the peripheral blood repertoire from the same patient. Three low-grade glioma patients, fewer than 10 primary glioblastoma patients and three non-glioma patients contributing non-neoplastic brain tissue were included in the paired cohort.

Points the paper makes about the study in general: A signature set of shared blood CDR3 motifs marked patients with low tissue-blood divergence and was depleted in highly divergent patients. Only a very small number of CDR3 sequences turned up in both tissue and blood, a result put down to high CDR3 diversity combined with limited sampling. Group comparisons rested on small numbers: three non-neoplastic, three low-grade glioma and eight glioblastoma patients. VJ-independent divergence between tissue and blood was below expectation in non-neoplastic patients but above expectation in all gliomas, especially low-grade gliomas.

Immediately after resection, surgical brain or tumor specimens were cryofrozen in liquid nitrogen, with peripheral blood cells collected concurrently. From the cysteine through the phenylalanine, the CDR3 covers 15 amino acids. The sequence is cut down to CDR3 DNA, 45 bases in frame from base 1. According to the germline V gene (reference sequence), CDR1 reads DFQATT and CDR2 reads SNEGSKA. V loses 2 bases, J loses 8 bases, and the germline ends lie 19 bases apart. The iRepertoire nested amplicon-rescue multiplex PCR (arm-PCR) platform was used to amplify TCR alpha and beta CDR3 regions from RNA. The input for one-step reverse transcription and amplification was about 95-450 ng of either tissue mRNA or PBMC total RNA. Following bead purification, Illumina adapters were added by a secondary multiplex PCR, and the libraries were gel-purified between 200 and 400 bp. Demultiplexing relied on internal 6-nucleotide barcodes carried by the libraries. Sequencing of the libraries was done on an Illumina MiSeq using 2x220 or 2x250 nucleotide paired-end reads. Per the source publication's procedure: Paired reads were merged with FLASH 1.2.11 and aligned to the GRCh37 human genome with BWA-MEM before extracting TRA and TRB reads. An IMGT-derived reference of cassette sequences and CDR3 motifs, with pseudogenes included, was used for V and J assignment. Reads were translated in three frames, and productive CDR3s were defined by a C…FGXG motif without stop codons. Clonotypes were defined as unique combinations of V-J cassette pair and CDR3 amino acid sequence. Reads were filtered by Hamming distance, thresholded by each sample's sequence error rate in mapped regions. TCRdb ran its own pipeline on the public reads, namely fastp trimming at Q25 and MiXCR clone calling, and kept in-frame beta chains. Every entry covers one CDR3 protein and lists the most common genes and DNA from its rows. TCRdb, rather than the study authors, made the V and J calls. This sample gives around 350,000 distinct CDR3 sequences in total; 41% of them show up just once. The ten most abundant clones make up around 13% of the sample.

This TCR was recovered from a human donor with low-grade glioma or glioblastoma, undergoing nonglioma brain surgery, or in good health (not recorded which). The chain joins TRBV20-1 to TRBJ2-1; the D gene may be TRBD1 or TRBD2, since each aligns over 6 bases. Sequences were obtained from glioma tissue, nonneoplastic brain tissue, or PBMCs (not recorded which). The CDR3 region: CSARNPTGGSHEQFF. Here is the DNA: TGCAGTGCTAGAAATCCGACAGGAGGGTCCCATGAGCAGTTCTTC.